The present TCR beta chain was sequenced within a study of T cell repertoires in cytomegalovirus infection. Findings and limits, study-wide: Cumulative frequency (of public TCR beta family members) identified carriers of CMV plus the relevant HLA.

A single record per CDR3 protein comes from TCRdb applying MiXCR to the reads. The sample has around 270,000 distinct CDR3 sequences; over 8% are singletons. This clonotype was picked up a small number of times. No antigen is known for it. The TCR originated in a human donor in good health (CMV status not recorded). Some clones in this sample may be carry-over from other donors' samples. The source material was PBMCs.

CDR3 residues: CASSSGPAETQYF. The DNA for the CDR3 is TGTGCCAGCAGCTCCGGACCGGCGGAGACCCAGTACTTC. The gene calls are TRBV5-4 and TRBJ2-5, with D uncertain. Trimming took 3 bases from V and 5 from J, leaving 11 bases between them. Per the germline V gene, CDR1 is SGHNT and CDR2 is YYREEE (reference sequence). This CDR3 comprises 13 residues.